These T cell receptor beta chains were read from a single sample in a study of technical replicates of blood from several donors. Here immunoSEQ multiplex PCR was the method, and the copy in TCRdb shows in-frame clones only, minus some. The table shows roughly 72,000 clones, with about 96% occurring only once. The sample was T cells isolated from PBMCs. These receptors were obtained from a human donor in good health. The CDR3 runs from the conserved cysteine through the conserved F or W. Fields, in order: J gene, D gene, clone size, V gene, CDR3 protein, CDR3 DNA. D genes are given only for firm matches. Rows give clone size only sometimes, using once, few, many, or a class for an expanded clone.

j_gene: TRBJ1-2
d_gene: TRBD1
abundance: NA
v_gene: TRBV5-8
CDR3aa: CASSPLTTGGNYGYTF
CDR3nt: TGTGCCAGCAGCCCCTTAACTACAGGGGGCAACTATGGCTACACCTTC

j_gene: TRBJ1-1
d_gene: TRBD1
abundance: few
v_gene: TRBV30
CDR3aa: CAWRQGDTEAFF
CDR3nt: TGTGCCTGGAGACAGGGGGACACTGAAGCTTTCTTT

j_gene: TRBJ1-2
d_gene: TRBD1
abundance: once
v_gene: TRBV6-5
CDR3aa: CASSRPDRSIGYTF
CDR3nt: TGTGCCAGCAGCCGGCCGGACAGGAGCATCGGCTACACCTTC

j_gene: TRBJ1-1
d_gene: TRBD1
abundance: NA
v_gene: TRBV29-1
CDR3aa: CSVESPGGYLNTEAFF
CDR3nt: TGCAGCGTTGAATCCCCAGGGGGCTACCTGAACACTGAAGCTTTCTTT

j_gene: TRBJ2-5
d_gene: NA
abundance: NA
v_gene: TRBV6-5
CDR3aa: CASSYTVQETQYF
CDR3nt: TGTGCCAGCAGTTATACTGTACAAGAGACCCAGTACTTC

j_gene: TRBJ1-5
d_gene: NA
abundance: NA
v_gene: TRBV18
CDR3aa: CASSPSREESSNQPQHF
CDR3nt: TGTGCCAGCTCACCCAGCCGGGAGGAGTCGAGCAATCAGCCCCAGCATTTT

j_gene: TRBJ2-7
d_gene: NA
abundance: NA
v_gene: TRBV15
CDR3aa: CATSTITSSYEQYF
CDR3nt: TGTGCCACCAGCACCATCACTAGCTCCTACGAGCAGTACTTC

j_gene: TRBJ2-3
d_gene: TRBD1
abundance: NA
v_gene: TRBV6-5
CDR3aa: CASKAGKGGSNTQYF
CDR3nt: TGTGCCAGCAAGGCCGGGAAAGGGGGCTCGAATACGCAGTATTTT

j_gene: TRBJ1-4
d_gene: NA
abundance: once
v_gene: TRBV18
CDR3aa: CASSEAGLSEKLFF
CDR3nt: TGTGCCAGCTCAGAAGCGGGTCTGAGTGAAAAACTGTTTTTT

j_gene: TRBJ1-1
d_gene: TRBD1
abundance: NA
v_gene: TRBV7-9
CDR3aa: CASSLHTGGHTEAFF
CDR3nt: TGTGCCAGCAGCTTACATACAGGGGGCCACACTGAAGCTTTCTTT

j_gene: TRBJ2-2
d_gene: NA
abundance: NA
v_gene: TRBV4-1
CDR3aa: CASSNGRGGTGELFF
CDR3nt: TGCGCCAGCAGCAACGGCAGAGGGGGCACCGGGGAGCTGTTTTTT

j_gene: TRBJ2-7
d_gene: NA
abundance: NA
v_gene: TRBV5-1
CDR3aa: CASSFRGSYEQYF
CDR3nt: TGCGCCAGCAGCTTCAGAGGCTCCTACGAGCAGTACTTC

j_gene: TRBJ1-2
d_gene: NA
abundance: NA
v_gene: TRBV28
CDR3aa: CASSLPYYGYTF
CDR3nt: TGTGCCAGCAGTTTACCTTACTATGGCTACACCTTC

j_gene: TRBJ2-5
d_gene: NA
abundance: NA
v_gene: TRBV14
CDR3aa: CASSPLNHEETQYF
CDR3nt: TGTGCCAGCAGCCCCCTAAACCACGAGGAGACCCAGTACTTC

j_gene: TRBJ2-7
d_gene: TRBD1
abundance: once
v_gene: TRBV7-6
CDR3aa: CASSDGTEGFPSYEQYF
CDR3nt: TGTGCCAGCAGCGACGGGACAGAAGGATTTCCATCCTACGAGCAGTACTTC

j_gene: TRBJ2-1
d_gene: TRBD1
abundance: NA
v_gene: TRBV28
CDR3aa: CASSNAGTGVYNEQFF
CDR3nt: TGTGCCAGCAGTAATGCCGGGACAGGGGTCTACAATGAGCAGTTCTTC

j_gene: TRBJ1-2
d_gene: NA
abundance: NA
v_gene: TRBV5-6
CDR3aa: CASSPYPLGYTF
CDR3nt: TGTGCCAGCAGTCCCTATCCCTTAGGCTACACCTTC

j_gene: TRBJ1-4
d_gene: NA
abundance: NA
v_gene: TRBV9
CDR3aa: CASSVGANEKLFF
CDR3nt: TGTGCCAGCAGCGTAGGCGCGAATGAAAAACTGTTTTTT

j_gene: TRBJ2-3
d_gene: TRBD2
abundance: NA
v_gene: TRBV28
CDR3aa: CASSRGGYGTDTQYF
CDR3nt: TGTGCCAGCAGTCGGGGGGGTTATGGCACAGATACGCAGTATTTT

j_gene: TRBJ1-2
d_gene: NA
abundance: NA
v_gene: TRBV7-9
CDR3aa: CASSLSQNGYTF
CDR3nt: TGTGCCAGCAGCTTAAGTCAGAATGGCTACACCTTC

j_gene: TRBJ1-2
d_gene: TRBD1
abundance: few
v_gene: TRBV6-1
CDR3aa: CASSRTTGPFGYTF
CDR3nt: TGTGCCAGCAGCCGAACGACAGGGCCCTTCGGCTACACCTTC

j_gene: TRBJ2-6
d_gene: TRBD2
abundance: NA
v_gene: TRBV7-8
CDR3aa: CASSLAGGRLGGANVLTF
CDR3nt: TGTGCCAGCAGCTTAGCGGGAGGGCGTCTAGGTGGGGCCAACGTCCTGACTTTC

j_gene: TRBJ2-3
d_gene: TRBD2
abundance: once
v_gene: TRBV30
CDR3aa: CAWKGLAGISTDTQYF
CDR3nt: TGTGCCTGGAAAGGACTAGCGGGGATTAGCACAGATACGCAGTATTTT

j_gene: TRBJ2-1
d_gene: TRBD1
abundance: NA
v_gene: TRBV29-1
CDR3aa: CSVAGTGAINEQFF
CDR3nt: TGCAGCGTTGCGGGGACAGGGGCAATCAATGAGCAGTTCTTC

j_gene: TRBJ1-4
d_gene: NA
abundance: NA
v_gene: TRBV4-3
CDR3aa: CASSQDWGGSGEKLFF
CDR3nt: TGCGCCAGCAGCCAAGACTGGGGGGGATCCGGGGAAAAACTGTTTTTT

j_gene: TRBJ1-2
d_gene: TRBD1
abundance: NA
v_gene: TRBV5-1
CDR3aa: CASSLARDRGLGYTF
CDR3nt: TGCGCCAGCAGCTTGGCTCGGGACAGGGGGCTCGGCTACACCTTC

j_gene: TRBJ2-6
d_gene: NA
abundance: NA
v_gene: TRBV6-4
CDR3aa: CASSLSSGANVLTF
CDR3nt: TGTGCCAGCAGTCTCAGCTCTGGGGCCAACGTCCTGACTTTC

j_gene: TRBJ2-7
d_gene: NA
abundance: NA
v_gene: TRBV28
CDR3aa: CASSNLGGYEQYF
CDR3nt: TGTGCCAGCAGTAACCTTGGGGGGTACGAGCAGTACTTC

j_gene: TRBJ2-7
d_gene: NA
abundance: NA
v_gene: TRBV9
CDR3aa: CASSVDPQGSYEQYF
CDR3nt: TGTGCCAGCAGCGTAGACCCCCAGGGGAGCTACGAGCAGTACTTC

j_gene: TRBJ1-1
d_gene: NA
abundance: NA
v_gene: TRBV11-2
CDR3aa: CASSLLRRGAEAFF
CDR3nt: TGTGCCAGCAGCTTACTACGACGGGGGGCTGAAGCTTTCTTT

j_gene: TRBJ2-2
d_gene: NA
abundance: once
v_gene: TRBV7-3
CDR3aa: CASSLDSAIPGELFF
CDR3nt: TGTGCCAGCAGCTTAGATAGTGCTATTCCCGGGGAGCTGTTTTTT

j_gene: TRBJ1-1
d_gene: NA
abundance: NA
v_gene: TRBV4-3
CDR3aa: CASSQIWGENTEAFF
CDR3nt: TGCGCCAGCAGCCAAATTTGGGGGGAAAACACTGAAGCTTTCTTT

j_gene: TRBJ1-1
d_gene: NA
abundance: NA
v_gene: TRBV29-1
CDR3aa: CSVVRVNTEAFF
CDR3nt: TGCAGCGTTGTTCGGGTAAACACTGAAGCTTTCTTT